These T cell receptor beta chains were read from a single sample in a study of cytomegalovirus exposure and HLA in healthy donors. Produced via immunoSEQ multiplex PCR; TCRdb's table is partial and in-frame only. The sample contains 120,000 to 150,000 clones, 87% of which appear only once. Sequenced: PBMCs. The receptors were sampled from a young man in good health and CMV-seropositive. The CDR3 runs from the conserved cysteine through the conserved F or W. The D gene is left open where the match is weak. Clone size is not always given. Where it is, it says once, few, many or a class for expanded clones.

j_gene | v_gene | d_gene | abundance | len | CDR3aa | CDR3nt
TRBJ1-1 | TRBV7-9 | - | - | 14 | CASSPGLTNTEAFF | TGTGCCAGCAGCCCGGGACTTACGAACACTGAAGCTTTCTTT
TRBJ2-1 | TRBV6-1 | - | - | 15 | CASSVSVGRYNEQFF | TGTGCCAGCAGTGTTTCCGTAGGCAGGTACAATGAGCAGTTCTTC
TRBJ2-1 | TRBV28 | TRBD2 | - | 14 | CASTRTSGTYEQFF | TGTGCCAGTACCCGGACTAGCGGGACTTATGAGCAGTTCTTC
TRBJ1-1 | TRBV19 | - | - | 13 | CASNLGGPTEAFF | TGTGCCAGTAATTTGGGGGGACCCACTGAAGCTTTCTTT
TRBJ2-5 | TRBV6-5 | TRBD2 | - | 13 | CASSLWEGETQYF | TGTGCCAGCAGTTTGTGGGAGGGCGAGACCCAGTACTTC
TRBJ2-1 | TRBV27 | TRBD2 | - | 16 | CASSLSRASGGHEQFF | TGTGCCAGCAGTTTATCTAGGGCTAGCGGGGGGCATGAGCAGTTCTTC
TRBJ2-2 | TRBV14 | - | - | 12 | CASSPAGGELFF | TGTGCCAGCAGCCCTGCCGGCGGGGAGCTGTTTTTT
TRBJ1-5 | TRBV6-1 | TRBD1 | - | 15 | CASSELPGGGQPQHF | TGTGCCAGCAGTGAACTCCCAGGGGGCGGCCAGCCCCAGCATTTT
TRBJ1-2 | TRBV5-1 | - | - | 13 | CATSGLNNYGYTF | TGCGCCACCTCAGGTTTAAATAACTATGGCTACACCTTC
TRBJ2-7 | TRBV7-9 | TRBD2 | - | 18 | CASSLAGPGGYSSYEQYF | TGTGCCAGCAGCTTAGCGGGACCGGGGGGTTATAGCTCCTACGAGCAGTACTTC
TRBJ1-2 | TRBV6-6 | - | few | 14 | CASSYGQLNYGYTF | TGTGCCAGCAGTTATGGACAGCTTAACTATGGCTACACCTTC
TRBJ1-2 | TRBV5-8 | TRBD1 | - | 15 | CASSFTGDRVFGYTF | TGTGCCAGCAGCTTCACAGGGGATCGGGTATTTGGCTACACCTTC
TRBJ1-5 | TRBV28 | - | - | 12 | CASTLRGQPQHF | TGTGCCAGCACTCTAAGGGGTCAGCCCCAGCATTTT
TRBJ2-2 | TRBV2 | - | - | 12 | CASSTFAGELFF | TGTGCCAGCTCTACGTTTGCCGGGGAGCTGTTTTTT
TRBJ2-1 | TRBV19 | - | - | 15 | CASSIVGPGFDEQFF | TGTGCCAGTAGTATAGTGGGCCCAGGGTTCGATGAGCAGTTCTTC
TRBJ2-1 | TRBV6-1 | - | - | 14 | CASSEVSSYNEQFF | TGTGCCAGCAGTGAGGTGAGCTCCTACAATGAGCAGTTCTTC
TRBJ2-7 | TRBV6-5 | TRBD1 | - | 16 | CASSYSQGQGSYEQYF | TGTGCCAGCAGTTACTCCCAGGGACAGGGATCCTACGAGCAGTACTTC
TRBJ2-6 | TRBV7-9 | TRBD1 | - | 17 | CASSLRRDRVGANVLTF | TGTGCCAGCAGCTTAAGGAGGGACAGGGTCGGGGCCAACGTCCTGACTTTC
TRBJ2-2 | TRBV4-1 | - | - | 17 | CASSQDLESRDTGELFF | TGCGCCAGCAGCCAAGATCTTGAGAGCCGGGACACCGGGGAGCTGTTTTTT
TRBJ2-7 | TRBV28 | TRBD2 | few | 14 | CASSSGLAAYEQYF | TGTGCCAGCAGTTCGGGACTAGCGGCTTACGAGCAGTACTTC
TRBJ1-2 | TRBV6-4 | - | - | 12 | CASRTGLKGYTF | TGTGCCAGCAGGACTGGGTTAAAGGGGTACACCTTC
TRBJ2-4 | TRBV7-9 | - | - | 16 | CASSLGVGQSKNIQYF | TGTGCCAGCAGCTTAGGGGTTGGACAGTCCAAAAACATTCAGTACTTC
TRBJ2-7 | TRBV30 | TRBD1 | - | 15 | CAWSVSGTGPHEQYF | TGTGCCTGGAGTGTATCCGGGACAGGGCCCCACGAGCAGTACTTC
TRBJ2-3 | TRBV4-2 | TRBD1 | many | 15 | CASSQGTGHTDTQYF | TGTGCCAGCAGCCAAGGGACAGGACACACAGATACGCAGTATTTT
TRBJ2-1 | TRBV18 | TRBD2 | - | 15 | CASSPSGSVYNEQFF | TGTGCCAGCTCCCCTAGCGGGAGTGTCTACAATGAGCAGTTCTTC
TRBJ1-1 | TRBV27 | - | - | 16 | CASSPHFRLMNTEAFF | TGTGCCAGCAGTCCTCACTTCAGACTGATGAACACTGAAGCTTTCTTT
TRBJ2-5 | TRBV28 | - | - | 12 | CASSSIQETQYF | TGTGCCAGCAGTTCAATCCAAGAGACCCAGTACTTC
TRBJ1-2 | TRBV30 | - | - | 13 | CAWSVTANYGYTF | TGTGCCTGGAGTGTAACAGCTAACTATGGCTACACCTTC
TRBJ1-3 | TRBV30 | - | - | 23 | CAWSVLIGSVFHQGSLTGNTIYF | TGTGCCTGGAGTGTACTGATCGGGAGTGTCTTCCACCAGGGAAGCTTGACTGGAAACACCATATATTTT
TRBJ1-2 | TRBV7-9 | TRBD1 | - | 16 | CASSLEGTGGIGGYTF | TGTGCCAGCAGCTTAGAAGGGACAGGAGGGATCGGAGGCTACACCTTC
TRBJ2-7 | TRBV21-1 | - | many | 10 | CASSTRLPGF | TGTGCCAGCAGCACCCGCCTGCCGGGGTTC
TRBJ1-1 | TRBV6-6 | TRBD1 | - | 16 | CASRRGTGVRDTEAFF | TGTGCCAGCCGCCGAGGGACAGGGGTACGGGACACTGAAGCTTTCTTT
TRBJ1-2 | TRBV11-2 | TRBD1 | - | 12 | CASSSKGAGYTF | TGTGCCAGCAGCTCGAAGGGGGCTGGCTACACCTTC
TRBJ2-1 | TRBV2 | - | - | 12 | CASGGTPEEQFF | TGTGCCAGCGGGGGGACTCCCGAAGAGCAGTTCTTC
TRBJ2-5 | TRBV19 | - | - | 15 | CASSITAGVQETQYF | TGTGCCAGTAGTATAACGGCGGGCGTGCAAGAGACCCAGTACTTC
TRBJ1-1 | TRBV2 | - | - | 13 | CASSEGRETEAFF | TGTGCCAGCAGTGAAGGTAGAGAGACTGAAGCTTTCTTT
TRBJ2-7 | TRBV7-8 | - | - | 13 | CASSLGPSAEQYF | TGTGCCAGCAGCTTGGGACCTAGCGCCGAGCAGTACTTC